The 29 T cell receptor beta chains below all came from one sample that was sequenced in a study of shared clonotypes between healthy human individuals. Repertoires were generated with immunoSEQ multiplex PCR, while TCRdb's copy carries only in-frame clones and drops some. The sample lists 1.5 million to 2.5 million clones; less than 95% were seen once. CD45RO-negative, CCR7-positively selected cells formed the naive CD8 fraction, excluding terminally differentiated effector memory CD45RA+ cells. Sequenced sample: naive CD8+ T cells sorted from blood. These receptors were obtained from a man between 18 and 29 years old in good health.

This clone was recorded only once. The rearrangement joins TRBV7-9 to TRBJ2-5, with 8 bases lining up with TRBD1. The CDR3 is made up of 17 amino acids. The V segment lost 2 bases and the J segment 1 base; nucleotides outside the gene matches: 9. In germline, CDR1 is SEHNR, CDR2 FQNEAQ (reference sequence). The CDR3 bases are TGTGCCAGCAGCTTATTCCCCTACGACAGGGGCCAAGAGACCCAGTACTTC. This gives the protein CASSLFPYDRGQETQYF.

The J gene is TRBJ2-5, the V gene TRBV6-5; the match to TRBD2 covers 11 bases. The V and J ends lost 2 bases and 3 bases, in that order; junction bases with no gene match: 2. This CDR3 is built from 15 residues. From germline, CDR1 is MNHEY and CDR2 SVGAGI. The CDR3 loop reads CASSYLAGGKETQYF. As DNA, the CDR3 is TGTGCCAGCAGTTACCTAGCGGGAGGAAAAGAGACCCAGTACTTC.

The J gene is TRBJ2-7, the V gene TRBV10-3; D is unclear. Germline V gives CDR1 ENHRY, CDR2 SYGVKD. The CDR3 has 19 amino acids. Trimming pared 8 bases from V and 2 bases from J, leaving 31 bases between. For the CDR3, the DNA is TGTGCCATCGCCTGGGCCCAGGACCGTACGAAAACTCCCACCTACGAGCAGTACTTC. It encodes CAIAWAQDRTKTPTYEQYF.

In its sample, this clone was seen once. The chain has TRBV9 and TRBJ2-7; D might be TRBD1 or TRBD2, each matching 5 bases. The V and J ends lost 3 bases and 3 bases respectively, with 10 bases between them. Germline assignment: CDR1 SGDLS and CDR2 YYNGEE. The length of the CDR3 is 13 residues. The CDR3 loop reads CASSAGPFYEQYF. The DNA of the CDR3 is TGTGCCAGCAGCGCGGGACCGTTCTACGAGCAGTACTTC.

This chain uses TRBV6-1 with TRBJ2-5; no definite D call. This CDR3 comprises 11 residues. V lost 2 bases to trimming and J lost 5 bases, with 3 bases between them. The germline CDR1 and CDR2 sequences are MNHNS and SASEGT. The CDR3 DNA reads as TGTGCCAGCAGTGAATCGGAGACCCAGTACTTC. Its protein is CASSESETQYF.

This rearrangement joins TRBV27 to TRBJ2-7; D is unclear. The CDR3 contains 15 residues. V dropped 0 bases and J dropped 0 bases, with 9 bases sitting between them. Germline V gene data show CDR1 as MNHEY and CDR2 as SMNVEV (reference sequence). The CDR3 sequence is CASSLSDPSSYEQYF. The CDR3 nucleotides read TGTGCCAGCAGTTTATCGGACCCCTCCTCCTACGAGCAGTACTTC.

This clone came up a few times. The chain recombines TRBV5-5 with TRBJ1-5; D possibly corresponds to TRBD1 (6 bases). This CDR3 contains 14 residues. V was cut by 3 bases and J by 6 bases, with 13 bases left in between. The germline V gene has CDR1 SGHKS and CDR2 YYEKEE (reference sequence). The CDR3 sequence: CASSSTGGTQPQHF. DNA for the CDR3: TGTGCCAGCAGCTCGACCGGGGGCACTCAGCCCCAGCATTTT.

The genes are TRBV30 and TRBJ1-2; D gene unclear. The CDR3 length is 12 residues. From germline, CDR1 is GTSNPN and CDR2 SVGIG (reference sequence). Trimming removed 3 bases at V and 4 bases at J, with 9 bases between. The CDR3 bases are TGTGCCTGGAGATGGGGAGGCTATGGCTACACCTTC. It translates to CAWRWGGYGYTF.

The rearrangement links TRBV7-2 to TRBJ2-5; 11 nucleotides agree with TRBD2. Trimming at V came to 1 base and at J to 5 bases, leaving 6 bases not matched to a gene. The CDR3 loop spans 16 amino acids. Per the germline V gene, CDR1 is SGHTA and CDR2 is FQGNSA. The CDR3 sequence is CASSLGLAGGAETQYF. The CDR3 coding sequence is TGTGCCAGCAGCTTAGGTCTAGCGGGAGGAGCGGAGACCCAGTACTTC.

The V call is TRBV27, the J call TRBJ1-6; 11 bases are shared with TRBD1. V lost 2 bases, J lost 0 bases, and 6 bases stayed unmatched. The CDR3 runs to 19 residues. CDR1 MNHEY and CDR2 SMNVEV come from the germline V gene (reference sequence). In DNA form, the CDR3 reads TGTGCCAGCAGTTTAAGGGACAGGGGGTACAGCTCCTATAATTCACCCCTCCACTTT. Encoded protein: CASSLRDRGYSSYNSPLHF.

The J gene is TRBJ1-1, the V gene TRBV10-3, with D tentatively TRBD1 (5 bases). From germline, CDR1 is ENHRY and CDR2 SYGVKD. Between the trimmed V and J ends, which lost 5 bases and 0 bases, there was a span of 13 bases. The CDR3 has 15 residues. Here the CDR3 DNA reads TGTGCCATCAGTACCGAGGGGCCCTTGAACACTGAAGCTTTCTTT. It is translated as CAISTEGPLNTEAFF.

This rearrangement joins TRBV5-1 to TRBJ2-7; D gene ambiguous. The V gene lost 4 bases and the J gene lost 3 bases, with 11 bases spanning the gap. The CDR3 runs 13 residues. Germline V CDR1 and CDR2: SGHRS, YFSETQ. CDR3 loop: CASSPRLGYEQYF. The CDR3 DNA is TGCGCCAGCAGCCCCAGGTTGGGCTACGAGCAGTACTTC.

This chain connects TRBV4-3 to TRBJ1-2; the D gene is possibly TRBD1 (5 bases). Germline V lookup: CDR1 LGHNA, CDR2 YSLEER. This CDR3 is 15 amino acids long. Deletions cut 0 bases from V and 7 bases from J, with 15 bases between. The CDR3 sequence: CASSQDWNYGAGYTF. The CDR3 nucleotides read TGCGCCAGCAGCCAAGATTGGAACTATGGGGCTGGCTACACCTTC.

The chain recombines TRBV19 with TRBJ2-7; D gene unclear. V dropped 6 bases and J dropped 1 base, with 13 bases sitting between them. Germline V gene sequence: CDR1 LNHDA, CDR2 SQIVND (reference sequence). The CDR3 extends over 14 amino acids. The CDR3 sequence is CASSQDLESYEQYF. CDR3 sequence (DNA): TGTGCCAGTAGCCAGGACCTAGAGTCCTACGAGCAGTACTTC.

V gene TRBV11-3 combines with J gene TRBJ2-3; the D gene is possibly TRBD2 (5 bases). V lost 5 bases and J lost 8, with 11 bases in between. The CDR3 loop spans 12 amino acids. The germline V gene encodes CDR1 SGHNT and CDR2 YENEEA. The CDR3 protein is CASSREGVTQYF. CDR3 coding DNA: TGTGCCAGCAGCCGCGAGGGCGTTACGCAGTATTTT.

The chain recombines TRBV5-8 with TRBJ2-5, with no clear D. The CDR3 length is 13 residues. Trimming removed 3 bases at V and 1 base at J, with 7 bases between. Germline V CDR1 and CDR2: SGHTS, YDEGEE. CDR3 loop: CASSWMGQETQYF. The CDR3 nucleotides are TGTGCCAGCAGCTGGATGGGCCAAGAGACCCAGTACTTC.

The chain is built from TRBV6-6 and TRBJ1-1, with D unresolved. Trimming cost V 5 bases and J 0 bases, with 13 bases left between them. The CDR3 has 15 residues. Germline loops: CDR1 MNHNY, CDR2 SVGAGI (reference sequence). The CDR3 loop is CASSLRRVLNTEAFF. CDR3 nucleotide sequence: TGTGCCAGCAGTCTACGGAGGGTATTGAACACTGAAGCTTTCTTT.

The chain combines TRBV7-6 with TRBJ1-1, with unresolved D. This CDR3 region has 16 residues. CDR1 SGHVS and CDR2 FNYEAQ come from the germline V gene. V shed 1 base and J shed 1 base, with 13 bases lying between them. This chain's CDR3 is CASSLGKGGSNTEAFF. DNA of the CDR3: TGTGCCAGCAGCTTAGGAAAGGGAGGTTCGAACACTGAAGCTTTCTTT.

The V gene is TRBV11-2, the J gene TRBJ2-3; TRBD2 matches at 7 bases. Per the germline V gene, CDR1 is SGHAT and CDR2 is FQNNGV. Germline trimming cut 1 base from V and 2 bases from J; bases unmatched to any gene: 3. The CDR3 spans 15 residues. CDR3 region: CASSLVTSVTDTQYF. The CDR3 DNA is TGTGCCAGCAGCTTAGTTACTAGCGTCACAGATACGCAGTATTTT.

V is TRBV30 and J is TRBJ2-3; D remains unclear. CDR1 is GTSNPN and CDR2 is SVGIG in the germline V gene (reference sequence). There are 12 residues in the CDR3. Trimming removed 3 bases at V and 2 bases at J, with 6 bases between. CDR3 nucleotide sequence: TGTGCCTGGAGAACCCCCACAGATACGCAGTATTTT. It codes for CAWRTPTDTQYF. Based on the CDR3 plus reference TRBV30 and TRBJ2-3, the full variable domain is SQTIHQWPATLVQPVGSPLSLECTVEGTSNPNLYWYRQAAGRGLQLLFYSVGIGQISSEVPQNLSASRPQDRQFILSSKKLLLSDSGFYLCAWRTPTDTQYFGPGTRLTVL.

Regarding this clone: The sample contains more than one DNA sequence encoding this CDR3. The chain joins TRBV28 to TRBJ2-3; D ambiguous. CDR3 length: 13 residues. CDR1 and CDR2 (germline): MDHEN, SYDVKM. The V and J ends lost 3 bases and 0 bases respectively, with 4 bases between them. CDR3 nucleotides: TGTGCCAGCAGTTTCTCCAGCACAGATACGCAGTATTTT. As protein: CASSFSSTDTQYF.

The rearrangement joins TRBV10-3 to TRBJ1-2, with D possibly matching TRBD1 (6 bases). Trimming left V 10 bases short and J 6 bases short, with 21 bases between. The CDR3 contains 14 residues. Germline lookup yields CDR1 ENHRY and CDR2 SYGVKD. The CDR3 nucleotides read TGTGCCAGCCTTAGACATCAGGGGTATGATGGCTACACCTTC. As protein: CASLRHQGYDGYTF.

CDR3 DNA: TGTGCCAGCAGTATGGATAGCGGGGGGGTCACAGATACGCAGTATTTT. This sequence encodes CASSMDSGGVTDTQYF. V usage is TRBV28 and J usage is TRBJ2-3; 11 bases map to TRBD2. Looked up from germline, CDR1 is MDHEN and CDR2 is SYDVKM. This CDR3 has 16 amino acids. The V and J ends lost 5 bases and 2 bases, in that order; junction bases with no gene match: 6.

V usage is TRBV7-6 and J usage is TRBJ2-7, with a weak D call TRBD2 (5 bases). The CDR3 covers 15 residues. V lost 0 bases, J lost 1 base, and 10 bases lay in between. Looked up from germline, CDR1 is SGHVS and CDR2 is FNYEAQ. The CDR3 DNA reads TGTGCCAGCAGCTTAGCCAGCGGAGCTTCCTACGAGCAGTACTTC. Protein sequence: CASSLASGASYEQYF.

The chain carries TRBV13 and TRBJ1-1; D is uncertain. Germline V gene lookup returns CDR1 PRHDT and CDR2 FYEKMQ (reference sequence). V dropped 2 bases and J dropped 0 bases, with 13 bases sitting between them. This CDR3 is built from 16 residues. The CDR3 here is CASSLLQVLMNTEAFF. CDR3 DNA sequence: TGTGCCAGCAGCTTACTCCAGGTCCTCATGAACACTGAAGCTTTCTTT.

The chain links TRBV5-6 to TRBJ2-1; the D is unclear. The germline CDR1 and CDR2 sequences are SGHDT and YYEEEE. The V end was cut by 0 bases, the J end by 6 bases, with 4 bases between. The CDR3 is 12 amino acids. For the CDR3, the DNA is TGTGCCAGCAGCTTGGAAGTCAATGAGCAGTTCTTC. Its protein product is CASSLEVNEQFF.

The chain uses TRBV14 and TRBJ2-3; 7 bases agree with TRBD1. V trimming: 0 bases; J trimming: 6 bases; junction bases outside the gene matches: 6. CDR3 length: 15 amino acids. The germline V gene encodes CDR1 SGHDN and CDR2 FVKESK. CDR3 coding DNA: TGTGCCAGCAGCCAAGAGAGGGGGCGGGTGGATACGCAGTATTTT. Translated: CASSQERGRVDTQYF.

The chain combines TRBV4-3 with TRBJ2-5, with D possibly matching TRBD1 (6 bases). Germline lookup yields CDR1 LGHNA and CDR2 YSLEER. The CDR3 covers 15 residues. Trimming shortened V by 2 bases and J by 5 bases, and 15 bases separated the two germline ends. This chain's CDR3 is CASSQTTGREETQYF. DNA of the CDR3: TGCGCCAGCAGCCAAACTACAGGGCGAGAGGAGACCCAGTACTTC.

The chain is built from TRBV6-1 and TRBJ2-1; weak D call: TRBD2 (5 bases). Trimming left V 1 base short and J 5 bases short, with 15 bases between. Germline V gives CDR1 MNHNS, CDR2 SASEGT. The CDR3 loop spans 16 amino acids. CDR3 region: CASSEEVEGEDNEQFF. CDR3 nucleotide sequence: TGTGCCAGCAGTGAAGAGGTAGAGGGTGAGGACAATGAGCAGTTCTTC.